This T cell receptor beta chain originates from a study of T-cell reconstitution after alpha-beta-depleted transplantation in children. The TCRbeta library was prepared with unique molecular identifiers. TCRdb ran MiXCR on the PCR reads and lists one entry per CDR3 protein. The table records a few hundred thousand distinct CDR3 sequences, 25% to 30% of them present only once. J gave up 6 bases and V 7 bases, and 6 bases lay outside the gene matches. Germline V gives CDR1 SNHLY, CDR2 FYNNEI. CDR3 length equals 13 residues. The chain couples TRBV2 to TRBJ2-3; 8 bases match TRBD2. The clonotype was recovered from a boy younger than two with Wiskott-Aldrich syndrome, due to receive a stem cell transplant. This sample comprised PBMCs, obtained before TCRalphabeta/CD19-depleted stem cell transplant. This CDR3 is CASIPGGQDTQYF. Here the CDR3 DNA reads TGTGCCAGCATCCCGGGAGGGCAGGATACGCAGTATTTT.